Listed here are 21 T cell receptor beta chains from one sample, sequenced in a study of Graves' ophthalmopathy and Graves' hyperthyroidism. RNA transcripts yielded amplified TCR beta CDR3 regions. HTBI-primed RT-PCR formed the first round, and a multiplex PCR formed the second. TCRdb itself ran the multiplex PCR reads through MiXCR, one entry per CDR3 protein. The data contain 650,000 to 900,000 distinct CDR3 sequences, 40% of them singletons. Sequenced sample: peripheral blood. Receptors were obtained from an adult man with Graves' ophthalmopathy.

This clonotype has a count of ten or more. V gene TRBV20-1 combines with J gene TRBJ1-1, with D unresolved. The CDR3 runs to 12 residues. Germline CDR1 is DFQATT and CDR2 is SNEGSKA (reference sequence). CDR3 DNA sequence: TGCAGCGCCGGGCAATCTAACACTGAAGCTTTCTTT. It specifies CSAGQSNTEAFF.

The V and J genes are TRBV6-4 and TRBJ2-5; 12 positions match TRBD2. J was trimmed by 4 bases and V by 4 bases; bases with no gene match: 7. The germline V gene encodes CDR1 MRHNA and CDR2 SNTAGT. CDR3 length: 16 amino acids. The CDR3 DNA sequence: TGTGCCAGCAGTGGATTGACTAGCGGGAGTACAGAGACCCAGTACTTC. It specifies CASSGLTSGSTETQYF.

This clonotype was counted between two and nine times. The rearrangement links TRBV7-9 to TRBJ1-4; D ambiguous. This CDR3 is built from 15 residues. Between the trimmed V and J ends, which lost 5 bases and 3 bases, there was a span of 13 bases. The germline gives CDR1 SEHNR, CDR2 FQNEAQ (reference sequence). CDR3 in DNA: TGTGCCAGCAGCCCCCCGACGGGCTCTAATGAAAAACTGTTTTTT. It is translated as CASSPPTGSNEKLFF.

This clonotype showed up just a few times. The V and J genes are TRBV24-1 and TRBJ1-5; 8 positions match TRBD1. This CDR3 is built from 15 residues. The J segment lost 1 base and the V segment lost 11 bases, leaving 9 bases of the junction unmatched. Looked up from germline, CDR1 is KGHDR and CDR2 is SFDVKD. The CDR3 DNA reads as TGTGCCAGCAACCCGGACAGGGAGAGCAATCAGCCCCAGCATTTT. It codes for CASNPDRESNQPQHF.

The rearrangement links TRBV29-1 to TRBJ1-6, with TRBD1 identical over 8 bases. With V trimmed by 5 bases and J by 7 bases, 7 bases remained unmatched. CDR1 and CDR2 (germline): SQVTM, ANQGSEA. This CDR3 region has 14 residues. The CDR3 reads CSVPGGEKNSPLHF. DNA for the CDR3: TGCAGCGTTCCAGGGGGCGAAAAAAATTCACCCCTCCACTTT.

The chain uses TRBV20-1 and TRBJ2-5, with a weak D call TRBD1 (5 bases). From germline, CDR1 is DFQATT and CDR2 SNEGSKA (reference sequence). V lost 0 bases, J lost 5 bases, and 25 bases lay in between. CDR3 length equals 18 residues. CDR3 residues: CSARDKATEAGMAETQYF. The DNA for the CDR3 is TGCAGTGCTAGAGATAAAGCGACCGAGGCAGGGATGGCGGAGACCCAGTACTTC.

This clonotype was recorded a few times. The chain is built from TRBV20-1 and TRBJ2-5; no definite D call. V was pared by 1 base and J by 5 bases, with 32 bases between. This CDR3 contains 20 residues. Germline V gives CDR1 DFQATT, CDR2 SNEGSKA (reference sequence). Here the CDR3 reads CSARVREIPYYHGGQETQYF. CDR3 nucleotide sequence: TGCAGTGCTAGAGTTAGAGAGATCCCTTATTACCACGGTGGCCAGGAGACCCAGTACTTC.

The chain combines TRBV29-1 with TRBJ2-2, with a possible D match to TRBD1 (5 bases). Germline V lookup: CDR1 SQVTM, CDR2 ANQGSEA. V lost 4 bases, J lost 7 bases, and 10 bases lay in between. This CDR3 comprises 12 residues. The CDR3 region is CSVASGRGELFF. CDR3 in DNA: TGCAGCGTTGCGTCAGGGCGCGGGGAGCTGTTTTTT.

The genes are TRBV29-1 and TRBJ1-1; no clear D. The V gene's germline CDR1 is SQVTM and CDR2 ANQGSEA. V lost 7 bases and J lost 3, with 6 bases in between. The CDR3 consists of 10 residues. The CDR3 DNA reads TGCAGCGCTGCGGACACTGAAGCTTTCTTT. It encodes CSAADTEAFF.

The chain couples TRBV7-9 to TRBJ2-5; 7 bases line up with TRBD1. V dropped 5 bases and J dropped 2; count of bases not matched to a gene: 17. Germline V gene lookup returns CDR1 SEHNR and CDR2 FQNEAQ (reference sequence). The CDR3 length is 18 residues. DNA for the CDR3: TGTGCCAGCAGCAAAGGCCCTAGGGGGCCACGAGGACAAGAGACCCAGTACTTC. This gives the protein CASSKGPRGPRGQETQYF.

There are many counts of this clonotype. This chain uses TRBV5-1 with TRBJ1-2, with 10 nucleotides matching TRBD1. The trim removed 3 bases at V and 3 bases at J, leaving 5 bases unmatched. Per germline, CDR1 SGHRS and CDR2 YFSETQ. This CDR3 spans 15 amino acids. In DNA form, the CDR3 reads TGCGCCAGCAGCTGGAGGACAGGGGGAGACTATGGCTACACCTTC. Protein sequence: CASSWRTGGDYGYTF.

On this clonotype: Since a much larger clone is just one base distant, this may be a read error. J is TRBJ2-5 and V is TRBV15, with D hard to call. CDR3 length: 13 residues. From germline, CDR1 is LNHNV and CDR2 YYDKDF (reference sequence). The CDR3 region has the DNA TGTGCCACCAGAAGAGCCCCTCAAGAGACCCAGTACTTC. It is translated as CATRRAPQETQYF.

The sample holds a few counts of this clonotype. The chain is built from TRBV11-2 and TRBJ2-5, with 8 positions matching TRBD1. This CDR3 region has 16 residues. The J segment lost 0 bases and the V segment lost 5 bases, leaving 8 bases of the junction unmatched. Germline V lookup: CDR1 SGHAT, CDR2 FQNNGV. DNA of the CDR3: TGTGCCAGCAGCCCAGACAGGGGAAGGCACCAAGAGACCCAGTACTTC. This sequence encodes CASSPDRGRHQETQYF.

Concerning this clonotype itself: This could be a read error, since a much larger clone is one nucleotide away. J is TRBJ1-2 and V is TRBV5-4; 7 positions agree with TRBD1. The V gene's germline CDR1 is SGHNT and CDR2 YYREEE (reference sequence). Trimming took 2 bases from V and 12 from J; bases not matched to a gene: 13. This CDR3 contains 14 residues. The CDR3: CASSFFDRVEGHTF. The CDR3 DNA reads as TGTGCCAGCAGCTTCTTCGACAGGGTGGAGGGCCACACCTTC.

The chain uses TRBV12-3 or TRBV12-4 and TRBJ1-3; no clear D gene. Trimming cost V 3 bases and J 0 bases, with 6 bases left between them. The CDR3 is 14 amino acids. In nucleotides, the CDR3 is TGTGCCAGCAGTTTTGGCACCTCTGGAAACACCATATATTTT. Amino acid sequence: CASSFGTSGNTIYF.

The CDR3 is CASSGQTKETQYF. CDR3 nucleotides: TGTGCCAGCTCAGGGCAGACAAAAGAGACCCAGTACTTC. The V and J genes are TRBV7-9 and TRBJ2-5; maybe TRBD1 (5 bases). The CDR3 length is 13 residues. Trimming pared 8 bases from V and 3 bases from J, leaving 13 bases between. Germline assignment: CDR1 SEHNR and CDR2 FQNEAQ (reference sequence).

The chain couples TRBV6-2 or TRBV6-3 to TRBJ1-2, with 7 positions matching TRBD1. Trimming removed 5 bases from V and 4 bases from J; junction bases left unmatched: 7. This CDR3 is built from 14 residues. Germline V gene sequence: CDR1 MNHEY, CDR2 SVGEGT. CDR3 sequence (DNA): TGTGCCAGCAGTGCCGACAGGGCCGGCTATGGCTACACCTTC. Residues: CASSADRAGYGYTF.

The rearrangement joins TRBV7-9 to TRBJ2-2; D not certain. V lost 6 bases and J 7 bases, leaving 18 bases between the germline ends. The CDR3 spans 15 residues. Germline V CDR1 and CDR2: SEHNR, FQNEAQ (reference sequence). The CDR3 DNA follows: TGTGCCAGCAGTTACTCGTCAACAGCCGGCGGGGAGCTGTTTTTT. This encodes CASSYSSTAGGELFF.

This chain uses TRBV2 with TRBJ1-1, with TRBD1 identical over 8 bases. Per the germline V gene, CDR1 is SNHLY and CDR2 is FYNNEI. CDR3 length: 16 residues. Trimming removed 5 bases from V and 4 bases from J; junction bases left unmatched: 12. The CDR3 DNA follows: TGTGCCAGCAGTCCCATCAGGGGGCGCGGGGGCACTGAAGCTTTCTTT. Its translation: CASSPIRGRGGTEAFF. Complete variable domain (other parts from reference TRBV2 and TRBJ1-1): EPEVTQTPSHQVTQMGQEVILRCVPISNHLYFYWYRQILGQKVEFLVSFYNNEISEKSEIFDDQFSVERPDGSNFTLKIRSTKLEDSAMYFCASSPIRGRGGTEAFFGQGTRLTVV.

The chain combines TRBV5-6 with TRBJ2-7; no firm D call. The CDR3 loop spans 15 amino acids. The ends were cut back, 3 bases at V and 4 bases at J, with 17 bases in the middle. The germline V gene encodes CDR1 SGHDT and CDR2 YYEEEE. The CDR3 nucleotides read TGTGCCAGCAGCTCAAAAAGGGTCTGGGGTTACGAGCAGTACTTC. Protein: CASSSKRVWGYEQYF.

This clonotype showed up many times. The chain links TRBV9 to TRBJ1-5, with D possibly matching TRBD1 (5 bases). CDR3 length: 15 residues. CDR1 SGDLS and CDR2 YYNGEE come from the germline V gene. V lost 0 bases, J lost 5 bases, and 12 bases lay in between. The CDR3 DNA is TGTGCCAGCAGCGTAGCTCCAGGACAAGATCAGCCCCAGCATTTT. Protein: CASSVAPGQDQPQHF.